A selection of T cell receptor beta chains follows, all from one sample in a study of blood T cell repertoires in COVID-19. TCRdb's table, derived via immunoSEQ multiplex PCR, lists solely in-frame clones and lacks some. The data hold roughly 240,000 clones, with approximately 89% observed a single time. Sequenced material: peripheral blood. The source of these receptors is a woman in her fifties or sixties who had recovered from COVID-19. Each CDR3 is given with its conserved first and last residue. Each record gives: D gene, V gene, clone size, J gene, CDR3 protein, CDR3 DNA. D genes are given only for firm matches. Not all rows give a size; the values are once, few, many and, for expanded clones, a class.

>-|TRBV19|-|TRBJ1-1
CASSNQGRDTEAFF
TGTGCCAGTAGTAACCAGGGGAGGGACACTGAAGCTTTCTTT
>-|TRBV5-5|-|TRBJ2-7
CASSLAGTPSYEQYF
TGTGCCAGCAGCTTAGCCGGGACACCTAGCTACGAGCAGTACTTC
>TRBD2|TRBV7-2|-|TRBJ2-7
CASSLGAAGGYEQYF
TGTGCCAGCAGCTTAGGGGCGGCGGGGGGATACGAGCAGTACTTC
>TRBD1|TRBV28|-|TRBJ1-6
CASSIPGQSFSPLHF
TGTGCCAGCAGTATACCGGGACAGAGTTTTTCACCCCTCCACTTT
>TRBD2|TRBV4-2|few|TRBJ2-7
CASSQRAAERGSSYEQYF
TGTGCCAGCAGCCAAAGGGCAGCGGAGCGGGGATCCTCCTACGAGCAGTACTTC
>TRBD1|TRBV6-6|-|TRBJ2-4
CASSYSVRAGGDIQYF
TGTGCCAGCAGTTACTCGGTCCGGGCAGGGGGCGACATTCAGTACTTC
>-|TRBV19|once|TRBJ2-7
CASSMSPSYEQYF
TGTGCCAGTAGTATGAGTCCCTCCTACGAGCAGTACTTC
>-|TRBV19|once|TRBJ2-7
CASSQGGYEQYF
TGTGCCAGTAGTCAGGGGGGCTACGAGCAGTACTTC
>-|TRBV18|-|TRBJ1-1
CASSRPRGLFTEAFF
TGTGCCAGCTCACGCCCAAGGGGATTATTCACTGAAGCTTTCTTT
>-|TRBV19|-|TRBJ1-2
CASSPVGELTRGYTF
TGTGCCAGTAGTCCCGTGGGAGAGTTGACCCGAGGCTACACCTTC
>TRBD1|TRBV3-1/TRBV3-2|-|TRBJ1-4
CASRETGNEKLFF
TGTGCCAGCAGGGAGACAGGGAATGAAAAACTGTTTTTT